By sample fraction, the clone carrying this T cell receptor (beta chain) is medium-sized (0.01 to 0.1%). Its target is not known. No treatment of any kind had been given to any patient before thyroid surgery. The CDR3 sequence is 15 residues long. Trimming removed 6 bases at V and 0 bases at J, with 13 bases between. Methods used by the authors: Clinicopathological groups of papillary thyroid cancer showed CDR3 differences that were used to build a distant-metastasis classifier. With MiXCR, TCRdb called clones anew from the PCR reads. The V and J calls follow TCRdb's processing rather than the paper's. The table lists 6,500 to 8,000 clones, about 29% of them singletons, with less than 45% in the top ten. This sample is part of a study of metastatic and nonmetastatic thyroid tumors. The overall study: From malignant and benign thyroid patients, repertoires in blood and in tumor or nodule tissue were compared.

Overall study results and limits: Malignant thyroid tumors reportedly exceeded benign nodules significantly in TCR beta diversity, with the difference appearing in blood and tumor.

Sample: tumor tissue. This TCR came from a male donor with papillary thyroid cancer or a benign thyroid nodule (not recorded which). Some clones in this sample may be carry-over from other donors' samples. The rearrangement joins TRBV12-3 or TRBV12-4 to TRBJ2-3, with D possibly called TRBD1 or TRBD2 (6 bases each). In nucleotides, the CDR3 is TGTGCCAGCAGCTCAAGGGGGGCTAGCACAGATACGCAGTATTTT. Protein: CASSSRGASTDTQYF.